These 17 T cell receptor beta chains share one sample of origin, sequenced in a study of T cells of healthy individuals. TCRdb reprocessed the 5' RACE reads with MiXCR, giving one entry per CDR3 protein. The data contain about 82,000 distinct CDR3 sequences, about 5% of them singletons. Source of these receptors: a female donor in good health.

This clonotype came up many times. CDR3 nucleotide sequence: TGTGCCAGCTCACCGGGACAGGGCCCCGTGCGGTCATTCAATTCACCCCTCCACTTT. This sequence encodes CASSPGQGPVRSFNSPLHF. The gene calls are TRBV18 and TRBJ1-6, with TRBD1 matching over 9 bases. Unmatched junction bases numbered 16, after V lost 3 bases and J lost 7 bases. The V gene's germline CDR1 is KGHSH and CDR2 LQKENI. The CDR3 consists of 19 residues.

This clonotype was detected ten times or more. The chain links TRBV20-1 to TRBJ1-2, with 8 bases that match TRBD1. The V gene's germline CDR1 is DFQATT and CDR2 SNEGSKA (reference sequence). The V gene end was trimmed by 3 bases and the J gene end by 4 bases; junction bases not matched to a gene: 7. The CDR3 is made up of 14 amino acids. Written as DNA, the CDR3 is TGCAGTGCTAGGTCGGAGGGACAGGCCTATGGCTACACCTTC. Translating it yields CSARSEGQAYGYTF.

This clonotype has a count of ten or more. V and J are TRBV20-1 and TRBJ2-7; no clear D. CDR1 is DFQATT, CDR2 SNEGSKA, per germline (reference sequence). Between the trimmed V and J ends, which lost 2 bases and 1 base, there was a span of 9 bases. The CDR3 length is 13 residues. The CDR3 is CSARRRLSYEQYF. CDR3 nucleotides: TGCAGTGCTAGACGACGGTTATCCTACGAGCAGTACTTC.

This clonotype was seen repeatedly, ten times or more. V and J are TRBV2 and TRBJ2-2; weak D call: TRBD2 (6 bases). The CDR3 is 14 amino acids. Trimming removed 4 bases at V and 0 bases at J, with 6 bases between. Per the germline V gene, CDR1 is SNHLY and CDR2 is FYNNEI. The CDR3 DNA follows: TGTGCCAGCAGTGGGACTACGAACACCGGGGAGCTGTTTTTT. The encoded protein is CASSGTTNTGELFF.

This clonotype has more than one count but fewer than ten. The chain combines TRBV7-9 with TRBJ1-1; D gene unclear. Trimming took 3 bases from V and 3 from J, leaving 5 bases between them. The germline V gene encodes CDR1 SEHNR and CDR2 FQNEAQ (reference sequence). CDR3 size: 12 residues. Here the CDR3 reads CASSFPHTEAFF. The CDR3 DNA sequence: TGTGCCAGCAGCTTCCCGCACACTGAAGCTTTCTTT.

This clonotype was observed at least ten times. CDR3 DNA: TGTGCCAGCAGCTTGGGGCCACTAGAGACCCAGTACTTC. Encoded protein: CASSLGPLETQYF. V and J are TRBV7-9 and TRBJ2-5; D might be TRBD1 (5 bases). Trimming took off 3 bases at V and 4 bases at J, with 9 bases between the two ends. This CDR3 comprises 13 residues. Germline values: CDR1 SEHNR, CDR2 FQNEAQ (reference sequence).

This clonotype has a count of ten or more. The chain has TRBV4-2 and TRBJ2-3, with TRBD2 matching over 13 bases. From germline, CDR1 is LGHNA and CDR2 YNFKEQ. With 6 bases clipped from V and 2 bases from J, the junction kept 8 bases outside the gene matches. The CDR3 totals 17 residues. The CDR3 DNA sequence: TGTGCCAGCAGTCCCGGGACTAGCGGGGCGACCACAGATACGCAGTATTTT. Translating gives CASSPGTSGATTDTQYF.

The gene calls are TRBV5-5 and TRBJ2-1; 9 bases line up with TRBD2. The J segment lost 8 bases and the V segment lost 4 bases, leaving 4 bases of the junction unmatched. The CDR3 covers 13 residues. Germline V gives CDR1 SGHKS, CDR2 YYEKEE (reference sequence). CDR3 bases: TGTGCCAGCAGCCCCTGGACTAGCGATGAGCAGTTCTTC. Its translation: CASSPWTSDEQFF.

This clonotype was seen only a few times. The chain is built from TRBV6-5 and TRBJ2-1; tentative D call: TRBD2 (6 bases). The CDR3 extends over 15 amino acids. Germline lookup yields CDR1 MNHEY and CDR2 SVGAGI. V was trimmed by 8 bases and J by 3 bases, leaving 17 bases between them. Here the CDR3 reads CASGGPGLIYNEQFF. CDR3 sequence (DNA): TGTGCCAGCGGGGGACCGGGACTCATCTACAATGAGCAGTTCTTC.

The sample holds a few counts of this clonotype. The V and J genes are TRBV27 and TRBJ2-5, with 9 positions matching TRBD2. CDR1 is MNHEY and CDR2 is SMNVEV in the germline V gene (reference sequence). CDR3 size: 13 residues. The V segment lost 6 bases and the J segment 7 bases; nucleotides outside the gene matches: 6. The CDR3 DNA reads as TGTGCCAGCAGGGGACTAGCAGCTCCGACCCAGTACTTC. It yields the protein CASRGLAAPTQYF.

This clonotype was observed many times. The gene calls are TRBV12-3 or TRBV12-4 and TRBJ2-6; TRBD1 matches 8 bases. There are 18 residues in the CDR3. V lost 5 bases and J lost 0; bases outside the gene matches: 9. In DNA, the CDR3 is TGTGCCAGCAGTCTCGGGACAGGCGCTAGCTCTGGGGCCAACGTCCTGACTTTC. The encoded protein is CASSLGTGASSGANVLTF.

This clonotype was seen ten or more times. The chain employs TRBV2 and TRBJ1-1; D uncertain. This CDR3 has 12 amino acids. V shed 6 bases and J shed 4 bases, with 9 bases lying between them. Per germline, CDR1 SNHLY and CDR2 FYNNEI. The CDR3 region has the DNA TGTGCCAGCAGCCCGGCTTTCACTGAAGCTTTCTTT. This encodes CASSPAFTEAFF.

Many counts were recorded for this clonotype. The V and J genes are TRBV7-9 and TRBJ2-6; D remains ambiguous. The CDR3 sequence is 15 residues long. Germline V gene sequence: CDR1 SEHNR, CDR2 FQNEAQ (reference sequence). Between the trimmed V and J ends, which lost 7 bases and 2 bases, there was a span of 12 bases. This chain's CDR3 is CASTPLLTGANVLTF. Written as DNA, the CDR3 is TGTGCCAGCACCCCGTTACTAACTGGGGCCAACGTCCTGACTTTC.

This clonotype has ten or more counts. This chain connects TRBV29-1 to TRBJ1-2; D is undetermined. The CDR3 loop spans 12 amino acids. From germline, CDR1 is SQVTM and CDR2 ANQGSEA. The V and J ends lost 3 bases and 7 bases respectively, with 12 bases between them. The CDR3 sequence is CSVDGGWSGYTF. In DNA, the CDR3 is TGCAGCGTTGATGGAGGTTGGTCTGGCTACACCTTC.

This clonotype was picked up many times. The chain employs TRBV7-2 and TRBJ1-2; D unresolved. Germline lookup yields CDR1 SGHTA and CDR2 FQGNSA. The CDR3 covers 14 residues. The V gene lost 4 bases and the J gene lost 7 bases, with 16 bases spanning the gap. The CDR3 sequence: CASSSQTSWGGYTF. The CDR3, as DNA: TGTGCCAGCAGCTCCCAGACAAGCTGGGGTGGCTACACCTTC.

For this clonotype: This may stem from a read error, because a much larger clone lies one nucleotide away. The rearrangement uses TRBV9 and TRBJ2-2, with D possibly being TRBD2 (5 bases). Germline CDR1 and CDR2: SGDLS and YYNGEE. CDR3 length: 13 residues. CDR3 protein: CASNGYNTGELSF. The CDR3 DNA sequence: TGTGCCAGCAACGGTTACAACACCGGGGAGCTGTCTTTT.

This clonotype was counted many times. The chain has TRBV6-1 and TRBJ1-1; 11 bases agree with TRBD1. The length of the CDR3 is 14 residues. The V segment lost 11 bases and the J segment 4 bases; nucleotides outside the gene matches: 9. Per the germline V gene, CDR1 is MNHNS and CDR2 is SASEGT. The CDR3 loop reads CASTGQGAATEAFF. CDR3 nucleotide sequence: TGTGCCTCGACCGGACAGGGGGCGGCCACTGAAGCTTTCTTT.